A single sample gave rise to the 5 T cell receptor beta chains below, sequenced in a study of OX40 agonist ivuxolimab in advanced cancers. Generated by immunoSEQ multiplex PCR, the TCRdb table keeps only in-frame clones and is missing some. The sample has about 36,000 clones, 85% to 90% seen once. The sample consisted of CD4+ or CD8+ T cells sorted from blood, taken in a trial of the OX40 agonist ivuxolimab. Source of these receptors: an adult with an advanced solid tumor such as melanoma, head and neck, liver or kidney cancer.

The chain joins TRBV5-6 to TRBJ2-2; D uncertain. Germline V gene lookup returns CDR1 SGHDT and CDR2 YYEEEE. The CDR3 loop spans 12 amino acids. Trimming took 0 bases from V and 6 from J, leaving 3 bases between them. CDR3 residues: CASSLDPGELFF. CDR3 bases: TGTGCCAGCAGCTTGGATCCCGGGGAGCTGTTTTTT.

The V gene is TRBV5-8, the J gene TRBJ2-3, with D unresolved. Germline V gene sequence: CDR1 SGHTS, CDR2 YDEGEE. There are 10 residues in the CDR3. The DNA for the CDR3 is TGTGCTTTGGACACAGATACGCAGTATTTT. This codes for CALDTDTQYF.

This chain links TRBV4-1 with TRBJ1-3; the D gene is possibly TRBD1 (6 bases). V shed 8 bases and J shed 0 bases, with 14 bases lying between them. CDR1 MGHRA and CDR2 YSYEKL come from the germline V gene. The CDR3 extends over 15 amino acids. DNA for the CDR3: TGCGCCAGCGGGGGACACATCAGCTCTGGAAACACCATATATTTT. Translation: CASGGHISSGNTIYF.

This clone was seen just once. The J gene is TRBJ2-5, the V gene TRBV10-3; 13 bases map to TRBD2. The CDR3 runs to 17 residues. Germline V gene sequence: CDR1 ENHRY, CDR2 SYGVKD. V was pared by 2 bases and J by 0 bases, with 3 bases of the junction left unmatched. As DNA, the CDR3 is TGTGCCATCAGTGAGGGACTAGCGGGAGAGTACCAAGAGACCCAGTACTTC. Amino acid sequence: CAISEGLAGEYQETQYF.

This chain joins TRBV29-1 and TRBJ2-2, with D maybe TRBD1 (5 bases). Trimming left V 5 bases short and J 6 bases short, with 10 bases between. Germline values: CDR1 SQVTM, CDR2 ANQGSEA. The length of the CDR3 is 12 residues. CDR3 DNA sequence: TGCAGCGTTTATCAGGGTCCCGGGGAGCTGTTTTTT. Encoded protein: CSVYQGPGELFF.